The rows below give T cell receptor beta chains drawn from one sample of a study of untreated major depressive disorder. Sequencing was performed with immunoSEQ multiplex PCR; in TCRdb, only in-frame clones are kept and a portion is missing. The data contain under 25,000 clones, approximately 92% of them singletons. Sequenced material: CD4+ T cells from PBMCs. Receptors were obtained from a woman aged 40 to 50 with major depressive disorder. Both conserved end residues are part of each CDR3. Fields, in order: D gene, V gene, J gene, CDR3 protein. A D gene is named only where the DNA matches it firmly.

.	TRBV6-5	TRBJ1-1	CASRSGRRNTEAFF
.	TRBV4-1	TRBJ1-1	CASSQDIRRHTNTEAFF
TRBD1	TRBV7-2	TRBJ1-2	CASSSRVAGQGPYGYTF
.	TRBV5-4	TRBJ2-7	CASSFGGTSYEQYF
TRBD1	TRBV5-4	TRBJ1-2	CASSAGQGYYGYTF
.	TRBV5-1	TRBJ1-5	CASSLGGGSNQPQHF
.	TRBV14	TRBJ1-2	CASSKVRIRHNTAGYTF
.	TRBV11-2	TRBJ1-2	CASSPLHRSTYGYTF
TRBD1	TRBV19	TRBJ1-2	CASSITTGNNYGYTF
.	TRBV11-2	TRBJ1-2	CASSLDYRGNLGYTF
.	TRBV5-1	TRBJ1-2	CASSLDRVNGYTF
TRBD1	TRBV7-6	TRBJ1-6	CASSPSSGTGLLGSPLHF
.	TRBV4-2	TRBJ2-7	CASRGSSGSYEQYF
.	TRBV11-2	TRBJ1-5	CASSSRSSNQPQHF
.	TRBV7-9	TRBJ2-2	CASSLVGSSGELFF
.	TRBV5-1	TRBJ1-5	CASSLNVGQPQHF
.	TRBV5-1	TRBJ1-6	CASSIQTEANSPLHF
TRBD2	TRBV6-5	TRBJ2-7	CASSYSRGGPREQYF
.	TRBV10-3	TRBJ1-1	CAISERPYTEAFF
.	TRBV28	TRBJ1-1	CASSLTGYPEAFF
.	TRBV6-5	TRBJ2-7	CASSYSSGSSYEQYF
.	TRBV5-1	TRBJ2-3	CASSPRTRSNTDTQYF
.	TRBV7-9	TRBJ1-1	CASSFSTEAFF
.	TRBV4-2	TRBJ2-7	CASSQDLTVFYEQYF
.	TRBV10-2	TRBJ1-1	CASRLRLNTEAFF
TRBD2	TRBV5-1	TRBJ2-2	CASSFGTRGHTGELFF
.	TRBV19	TRBJ2-7	CASRRDLSSYEQYF
TRBD1	TRBV5-6	TRBJ1-6	CASSLLQGARSSPLHF
TRBD2	TRBV5-1	TRBJ2-4	CASSVGTSGFIAKNIQYF
TRBD2	TRBV30	TRBJ2-2	CAWSAMTSGGRLNGELFF
.	TRBV2	TRBJ1-5	CASRGTESLPQHF
.	TRBV5-1	TRBJ1-4	CASSLGGTGNEKLFF
.	TRBV7-8	TRBJ1-1	CASSFLVRTEAFF
.	TRBV12-5	TRBJ1-5	CASGSDQPQHF
TRBD1	TRBV19	TRBJ2-7	CASSIGQGVNEQYF
.	TRBV29-1	TRBJ2-2	CSVSKPRKANTGELFF
.	TRBV6-1	TRBJ1-2	CASSANSRTGIGYTF